Described below is a single T cell receptor beta chain sequence and its context. This CDR3 is built from 15 residues. The J segment lost 4 bases and the V segment lost 1 base, leaving 3 bases of the junction unmatched. Germline loops: CDR1 LNHDA, CDR2 SQIVND (reference sequence). This entry is derived from a study of blood T cell repertoires in COVID-19. Study as a whole: COVID-19 samples, acute and convalescent, were from the United States, Italy and Spain.

The data were produced by immunoSEQ multiplex PCR, yet TCRdb's version contains in-frame clones alone and is incomplete. The sample records approximately 170,000 clones, 80% to 85% being singletons. Input material: PBMCs or T cells enriched from blood (not recorded which). This receptor was obtained from a woman aged 50 to 65 who had recovered from COVID-19. The chain combines TRBV19 with TRBJ2-1; 8 positions agree with TRBD2. The CDR3 here is CASSIGGGIYNEQFF. The CDR3 DNA follows: TGTGCCAGTAGTATAGGCGGGGGGATTTACAATGAGCAGTTCTTC.